These T cell receptor beta chains were read from a single sample in a study of beta chain features in type 1 diabetes. Here immunoSEQ multiplex PCR was the method, and the copy in TCRdb shows in-frame clones only, minus some. Of some 500,000 clones in the sample, about an eighth were seen once. Sequencing was performed on naive CD4+ T cells from blood. These receptors all stem from a woman younger than 30 in good health. Each CDR3 is given with its conserved first and last residue. The D gene is left open where the match is weak. Expanded clones are given a class, and other clones once, few, many or no size at all.

V gene: TRBV16; clone size: -; J gene: TRBJ1-5; D gene: -; CDR3 protein: CASSQISSNQPQHF; CDR3 DNA: TGTGCCAGCAGCCAAATCTCTAGCAATCAGCCCCAGCATTTT
V gene: TRBV2; clone size: -; J gene: TRBJ1-2; D gene: TRBD1; CDR3 protein: CASSVEQGIHGYTF; CDR3 DNA: TGTGCCAGCAGTGTGGAACAGGGGATCCATGGCTACACCTTC
V gene: TRBV21-1; clone size: -; J gene: TRBJ1-1; D gene: -; CDR3 protein: CARPTEGGAMNTEAFF; CDR3 DNA: TGTGCCAGACCGACAGAAGGAGGGGCAATGAACACTGAAGCTTTCTTT
V gene: TRBV4-2; clone size: -; J gene: TRBJ2-3; D gene: -; CDR3 protein: CASSQTTHTDTQYF; CDR3 DNA: TGTGCCAGCAGCCAAACGACCCACACAGATACGCAGTATTTT
V gene: TRBV10-3; clone size: few; J gene: TRBJ2-2; D gene: TRBD1; CDR3 protein: CAISGTGDTGELFF; CDR3 DNA: TGTGCCATCAGTGGGACAGGGGACACCGGGGAGCTGTTTTTT
V gene: TRBV20-1; clone size: few; J gene: TRBJ2-7; D gene: -; CDR3 protein: CSAKQDYEQYF; CDR3 DNA: TGCAGTGCTAAACAGGACTACGAGCAGTACTTC
V gene: TRBV4-3; clone size: few; J gene: TRBJ1-5; D gene: -; CDR3 protein: CASSQVPTGQINQPQHF; CDR3 DNA: TGCGCCAGCAGCCAAGTTCCGACCGGACAGATTAATCAGCCCCAGCATTTT
V gene: TRBV6-6; clone size: -; J gene: TRBJ1-4; D gene: -; CDR3 protein: CASSRTRTAMEKLFF; CDR3 DNA: TGTGCCAGCAGCCGGACTCGGACAGCTATGGAAAAACTGTTTTTT
V gene: TRBV5-1; clone size: few; J gene: TRBJ2-3; D gene: TRBD1; CDR3 protein: CASSFQTGGTDTQYF; CDR3 DNA: TGCGCCAGCAGCTTTCAGACAGGGGGCACAGATACGCAGTATTTT
V gene: TRBV4-1; clone size: -; J gene: TRBJ2-4; D gene: -; CDR3 protein: CASSQDFRQRAKNIQYF; CDR3 DNA: TGCGCCAGCAGCCAAGATTTTCGACAGCGGGCCAAAAACATTCAGTACTTC
V gene: TRBV21-1; clone size: -; J gene: TRBJ2-7; D gene: -; CDR3 protein: CASSKSSAQYF; CDR3 DNA: TGTGCCAGCAGCAAGTCTAGCGCGCAGTACTTC
V gene: TRBV9; clone size: -; J gene: TRBJ1-3; D gene: TRBD1; CDR3 protein: CASSPWTGGNTIYF; CDR3 DNA: TGTGCCAGCAGCCCTTGGACAGGTGGAAACACCATATATTTT
V gene: TRBV7-2; clone size: -; J gene: TRBJ2-7; D gene: -; CDR3 protein: CASSSPPHYEQYF; CDR3 DNA: TGTGCCAGCAGCTCCCCCCCCCACTACGAGCAGTACTTC
V gene: TRBV18; clone size: few; J gene: TRBJ1-2; D gene: -; CDR3 protein: CASSPTPTGSYTF; CDR3 DNA: TGTGCCAGCTCACCGACTCCTACAGGGAGCTACACCTTC
V gene: TRBV5-1; clone size: few; J gene: TRBJ2-3; D gene: -; CDR3 protein: CASSLYAAGTDTQYF; CDR3 DNA: TGCGCCAGCAGCTTGTACGCGGCCGGCACAGATACGCAGTATTTT
V gene: TRBV4-1; clone size: once; J gene: TRBJ2-7; D gene: -; CDR3 protein: CASSQDKGQLASYEQYF; CDR3 DNA: TGCGCCAGCAGCCAAGATAAAGGCCAACTTGCCTCCTACGAGCAGTACTTC
V gene: TRBV7-2; clone size: -; J gene: TRBJ1-2; D gene: -; CDR3 protein: CASSFSDYGYTF; CDR3 DNA: TGTGCCAGCAGCTTCAGCGATTATGGCTACACCTTC
V gene: TRBV7-2; clone size: few; J gene: TRBJ2-1; D gene: TRBD2; CDR3 protein: CASSQGLAVSYNEQFF; CDR3 DNA: TGTGCCAGCAGCCAGGGACTAGCGGTGTCCTACAATGAGCAGTTCTTC
V gene: TRBV11-2; clone size: -; J gene: TRBJ2-5; D gene: -; CDR3 protein: CASSPVIAASLGTQYF; CDR3 DNA: TGTGCCAGCAGCCCGGTGATAGCGGCTTCTCTTGGGACCCAGTACTTC